A single sample is the source of the 10 T cell receptor beta chains below, sequenced in a study of T cell responses to AZD1222 COVID-19 vaccine listed by TCRdb under 2021. The library was prepared using the immunoSEQ multiplex PCR assay. TCRdb holds this immuneACCESS table with in-frame rearrangements only. Some clones are missing; in checked studies, unresolved V genes explain under half, and the rest has no known cause. The sample table shows 99,000 or so clones, and about 81% are seen once. Of the sample, approximately 5% falls within the top ten clones. Reading the label with the study, this specimen's time point is: baseline before first vaccination. Here the sequenced sample was peripheral blood, taken on day 0 of AZD1222 vaccination. Every receptor here comes from an adult in good health.

V usage is TRBV4-3 and J usage is TRBJ2-1; no definite D call. The CDR3 is 17 residues long. Germline V CDR1 and CDR2: LGHNA, YSLEER. V was cut by 1 base and J by 0 bases, with 13 bases left in between. CDR3 protein: CASSQGVFRSSYNEQFF. CDR3 coding DNA: TGCGCCAGCAGCCAAGGGGTTTTTAGAAGCTCCTACAATGAGCAGTTCTTC.

This clone has only one observation. The V gene is TRBV3-1 (or the pseudogene TRBV3-2), the J gene TRBJ1-1; possibly TRBD1 for D (5 bases). Germline V gene lookup returns CDR1 LGHDT and CDR2 YNNKEL (reference sequence). Trimming left V 2 bases short and J 1 base short, with 8 bases between. This CDR3 contains 14 residues. As DNA, the CDR3 is TGTGCCAGCAGCCAACCAGGGCCGAACACTGAAGCTTTCTTT. Its protein is CASSQPGPNTEAFF.

The chain links TRBV5-1 to TRBJ1-2, with D tentatively TRBD1 (5 bases). Germline V CDR1 and CDR2: SGHRS, YFSETQ. The CDR3 covers 14 residues. Deletions cut 5 bases from V and 5 bases from J, with 16 bases between. CDR3 nucleotide sequence: TGCGCCAGCAGTTACGGTGGGGACCGATATGGCTACACCTTC. This gives the protein CASSYGGDRYGYTF. The full variable domain, in which reference TRBV5-1 and TRBJ1-2 provide the parts outside the CDR3, is KAGVTQTPRYLIKTRGQQVTLSCSPISGHRSVSWYQQTPGQGLQFLFEYFSETQRNKGNFPGRFSGRQFSNSRSEMNVSTLELGDSALYLCASSYGGDRYGYTFGSGTRLTVV.

This chain connects TRBV5-5 to TRBJ2-7, with a tentative D call TRBD2 (6 bases). This CDR3 region has 13 residues. Per the germline V gene, CDR1 is SGHKS and CDR2 is YYEKEE (reference sequence). Trimming took off 1 base at V and 7 bases at J, with 12 bases between the two ends. The CDR3 DNA reads as TGTGCCAGCAGCTTGCGGGACTTCAGAGAGCAGTACTTC. Its protein product is CASSLRDFREQYF.

V and J are TRBV3-1 (or the pseudogene TRBV3-2) and TRBJ1-4; D not resolved. This CDR3 spans 11 amino acids. V lost 4 bases to trimming and J lost 8 bases, with 5 bases between them. The germline V gene has CDR1 LGHDT and CDR2 YNNKEL (reference sequence). The CDR3 DNA reads as TGTGCCAGCAGCCTAAGAGAAAAACTGTTTTTT. Translation: CASSLREKLFF.

The CDR3 DNA reads TGTGCCAGCAGTTTATACGGGGCAGAGCAGTTCTTC. It is translated as CASSLYGAEQFF. V is TRBV12-3 or TRBV12-4 and J is TRBJ2-1; D is perhaps TRBD1 or TRBD2 (5 bases each). The V end lost 2 bases, the J end lost 10 bases, and 9 bases lay between the germline ends. This CDR3 spans 12 amino acids.

The J gene is TRBJ2-1, the V gene TRBV29-1; 8 positions agree with TRBD1. The CDR3 extends over 13 amino acids. CDR1 and CDR2 (germline): SQVTM, ANQGSEA. The CDR3 coding sequence is TGCAGTGTGGGACAGGATCTCTACAATGAGCAGTTCTTC. As protein: CSVGQDLYNEQFF.

The gene calls are TRBV7-8 and TRBJ1-1, with D possibly being TRBD1 (6 bases). The CDR3 spans 13 residues. V was cut by 5 bases and J by 8 bases, with 15 bases left in between. The germline V gene encodes CDR1 SGHVS and CDR2 FQNEAQ. The DNA of the CDR3 is TGTGCCAGCAGCAGCACAGGGATGGGGGAAGCTTTCTTT. This gives the protein CASSSTGMGEAFF.

The chain links TRBV12-3 or TRBV12-4 to TRBJ2-7; D may be TRBD1 (6 bases). V was trimmed by 4 bases and J by 3 bases, leaving 7 bases between them. The CDR3 totals 12 residues. CDR3 sequence reads: CASSSTGYEQYF. The CDR3 DNA reads TGTGCCAGCAGTTCGACAGGCTACGAGCAGTACTTC.

This sequence joins TRBV24-1 and TRBJ2-2; D is unclear. CDR1 and CDR2 from the germline V gene are KGHDR and SFDVKD. V dropped 3 bases and J dropped 3 bases, with 7 bases sitting between them. The CDR3 is 14 amino acids. The CDR3, as DNA: TGTGCCACCAGTGATCGGACCGACACCGGGGAGCTGTTTTTT. This encodes CATSDRTDTGELFF.